The present T cell receptor (beta chain) was sequenced within a study of blood T cell repertoires in COVID-19. Study background: Collection of acute and convalescent COVID-19 samples took place in the United States, Italy and Spain.

The repertoire was sequenced with immunoSEQ multiplex PCR; TCRdb's copy has only in-frame clones and lacks some. The repertoire consists of around 380,000 clones, with 70% to 90% occurring once and the leading ten covering 1% to 1.5%. In terms of age and location, participants ranged from about 18 to 89 years and lived in 24 US areas. Each recovered donor of Cohort 3 presented with two negative PCRs, clearance, or symptom resolution. The germline CDR1 and CDR2 sequences are KGHSH and LQKENI. The CDR3 spans 14 residues. The ends were cut back, 4 bases at V and 4 bases at J, with 13 bases in the middle.

The genes are TRBV18 and TRBJ2-5; the D gene is possibly TRBD1 (6 bases). This TCR was recovered from a man aged 25 to 40 who had recovered from COVID-19. The sequenced sample was PBMCs or T cells enriched from blood (not recorded which). CDR3 coding DNA: TGTGCCAGCTCACTCAGGGGAATAGGAGAGACCCAGTACTTC. This gives the protein CASSLRGIGETQYF.